The T cell receptor beta chain under discussion was sequenced for a study of shared clonotypes between healthy human individuals. Study conclusions and caveats: Though the depth was large, rarefaction showed that sorted-subset sequencing was incomplete. Relative to their counterparts shared across all four donors, non-shared clonotypes exhibited diminished generation probabilities.

It was across several immunoSEQ plates that each subset's genomic DNA was evenly split. Using immunoSEQ multiplex PCR, the repertoire was profiled, and TCRdb retains in-frame clones only, with some absent. This table has 2 million to 3 million clones, over 85% appearing once. Splitting the CD4+ cells yielded a CD45RA+ naive subset and a CD45RA-negative memory subset. Points on this clone: No antigen is known for it.

The length of the CDR3 is 14 residues. Per the germline V gene, CDR1 is SGHAT and CDR2 is FQNNGV. With 5 bases removed from V and 3 bases from J, the gap between germline ends came to 13 bases. V is TRBV11-2 and J is TRBJ1-2, with D hard to call. The clonotype originates from a man between 18 and 29 years old in good health. Some clones in this sample may be carry-over from other donors' samples. The sample was naive CD4+ T cells from PBMCs. Subset meaning: CD45RA+ positively selected. For the CDR3, the DNA is TGTGCCAGCAGCGTCTCCTGGCAGGACTATGGCTACACCTTC. Protein sequence: CASSVSWQDYGYTF.